Each of the 30 T cell receptor beta chains below was sequenced from the same sample in a study of cytomegalovirus exposure and HLA in healthy donors. PCR amplification relied on 60 Vbeta primers (plus 13 Jbeta primers). Profiled with immunoSEQ multiplex PCR; TCRdb holds only in-frame clones, not every one. Of 120,000 to 150,000 clones in the sample, over 65% are singletons; the top ten hold around 2.5%. The sample was PBMCs. All receptors come from a male donor in good health and CMV-seronegative.

The CDR3, as DNA: TGTGCCAGCAGTTACGGAGAAGGCGGGGAGCTGTTTTTT. It translates to CASSYGEGGELFF. This rearrangement joins TRBV6-5 to TRBJ2-2; D unclear. Germline V CDR1 and CDR2: MNHEY, SVGAGI. The CDR3 length is 13 residues. V dropped 2 bases and J dropped 7 bases, with 8 bases sitting between them.

The CDR3 loop is CASSSTGGWSEAFF. CDR3 in DNA: TGTGCCAGCAGCTCCACAGGGGGATGGTCTGAAGCTTTCTTT. V gene TRBV7-9 combines with J gene TRBJ1-1; the match to TRBD1 covers 8 bases. The CDR3 runs 14 residues. V was pared by 4 bases and J by 6 bases, with 7 bases of the junction left unmatched. Per germline, CDR1 SEHNR and CDR2 FQNEAQ (reference sequence).

This chain connects TRBV4-1 to TRBJ2-1; D is possibly TRBD1 (6 bases). V shed 4 bases and J shed 7 bases, with 23 bases lying between them. CDR1 MGHRA and CDR2 YSYEKL come from the germline V gene. CDR3 size: 17 residues. The CDR3 nucleotides are TGCGCCAGCAGCCGTGGGGGCCTAGCCCTCCTTGGGAATGAGCAGTTCTTC. Amino acids: CASSRGGLALLGNEQFF.

The chain links TRBV27 to TRBJ1-1; 8 bases agree with TRBD1. The CDR3 contains 16 residues. Germline loops: CDR1 MNHEY, CDR2 SMNVEV (reference sequence). Trimming at V came to 5 bases and at J to 1 base, leaving 9 bases not matched to a gene. The CDR3 region has the DNA TGTGCCAGCAGTCCAGACAGGGGAAGGTGGAACACTGAAGCTTTCTTT. Translated: CASSPDRGRWNTEAFF.

The chain combines TRBV5-1 with TRBJ2-7; weak D call: TRBD2 (6 bases). Germline CDR1 SGHRS, CDR2 YFSETQ. Trimming took 3 bases from V and 5 from J, leaving 12 bases between them. There are 13 residues in the CDR3. The DNA of the CDR3 is TGCGCCAGCAGCTCGGAGGGCCTTGACGAGCAGTACTTC. Protein: CASSSEGLDEQYF.

The chain joins TRBV4-3 to TRBJ2-3; TRBD2 matches 7 bases. The CDR3 spans 16 residues. The J segment lost 0 bases and the V segment lost 2 bases, leaving 5 bases of the junction unmatched. CDR1 is LGHNA and CDR2 is YSLEER in the germline V gene. In nucleotides, the CDR3 is TGCGCCAGCAGCCAAATGAGCGGGGTTAGCACAGATACGCAGTATTTT. Its protein product is CASSQMSGVSTDTQYF.

The J gene is TRBJ2-6, the V gene TRBV2; D might be TRBD2 (5 bases). This CDR3 has 16 residues. Trimming shortened V by 6 bases and J by 1 base, and 13 bases separated the two germline ends. Germline values: CDR1 SNHLY, CDR2 FYNNEI. The CDR3 reads CASSAQRVSGANVLTF. Here the CDR3 DNA reads TGTGCCAGCAGCGCCCAGAGGGTATCTGGGGCCAACGTCCTGACTTTC.

This rearrangement joins TRBV10-3 to TRBJ2-5, with 7 positions matching TRBD2. From germline, CDR1 is ENHRY and CDR2 SYGVKD. Losses at the gene ends were 10 bases for V and 5 bases for J; bases not matched to a gene: 7. The length of the CDR3 is 12 residues. The DNA of the CDR3 is TGTGCCAGCAGCCGGGACTATGAGACCCAGTACTTC. It codes for CASSRDYETQYF.

The chain has TRBV5-4 and TRBJ2-1; possible D gene TRBD2, 5 bases. This CDR3 region has 18 residues. Germline CDR1 reads SGHNT; CDR2 reads YYREEE (reference sequence). V was trimmed by 4 bases and J by 7 bases, leaving 27 bases between them. The CDR3 DNA follows: TGTGCCAGCAGCCCGACCGCCCCCTTTGTTCGGGGTAAAAATGAGCAGTTCTTC. Its translation is CASSPTAPFVRGKNEQFF.

The rearrangement links TRBV5-4 to TRBJ2-5, with 9 bases identical to TRBD1. Germline assignment: CDR1 SGHNT and CDR2 YYREEE (reference sequence). J lost 4 bases, V lost 2 bases, and 12 bases had no gene match. This CDR3 is built from 17 residues. This CDR3 reads CASSLPMGQGTGETQYF. CDR3 nucleotides: TGTGCCAGCAGCTTACCGATGGGACAGGGTACGGGAGAGACCCAGTACTTC.

J is TRBJ2-5 and V is TRBV15; the D gene is possibly TRBD1 (6 bases). The J call may not be correct, given that the DNA end is closer to TRBJ2-7. The CDR3 covers 16 residues. CDR1 and CDR2 from the germline V gene are LNHNV and YYDKDF (reference sequence). The CDR3 bases are TGTGCCACCAGCAGAGTAATGTCCCGGGACATTCACGAGCAGTACTTC. Protein sequence: CATSRVMSRDIHEQYF.

The gene calls are TRBV7-7 and TRBJ2-5, with TRBD2 matching over 9 bases. Germline V CDR1 and CDR2: SSHAT, FNYEAQ (reference sequence). Trimming took 5 bases from V and 5 from J; bases not matched to a gene: 12. CDR3 size: 16 residues. The CDR3 here is CASSRTGAGGVETQYF. CDR3 bases: TGTGCCAGCAGCCGAACGGGGGCGGGGGGGGTGGAGACCCAGTACTTC.

CDR3 DNA sequence: TGTGCCAGCAGCACTTATAGAGGAGATACGCAGTATTTT. It encodes CASSTYRGDTQYF. The genes are TRBV7-3 and TRBJ2-3, with unresolved D. Trimming stripped 5 bases from V and 5 bases from J, with 11 bases between. CDR3 length equals 13 residues. In germline, CDR1 is SGHTA, CDR2 FQGTGA.

The chain is built from TRBV30 and TRBJ1-2, with 10 bases that match TRBD1. The CDR3 is 14 residues long. Trimming took 2 bases from V and 8 from J; bases not matched to a gene: 8. Per the germline V gene, CDR1 is GTSNPN and CDR2 is SVGIG (reference sequence). CDR3 sequence (DNA): TGTGCCTGGAGTAACCGACAGGGGGCGAGGGGCTACACCTTC. This sequence encodes CAWSNRQGARGYTF.

This rearrangement joins TRBV10-3 to TRBJ1-1; 11 bases are shared with TRBD1. Germline-derived CDR1 and CDR2 are ENHRY and SYGVKD. The CDR3 has 15 residues. Trimming took 5 bases from V and 0 from J; bases not matched to a gene: 2. The CDR3 nucleotides read TGTGCCATCAGTAAGGACAGGGGGCTGAACACTGAAGCTTTCTTT. Translation gives CAISKDRGLNTEAFF.

CDR3 coding DNA: TGTGCCAGCAGCATGCAACTAGCGGGAGGTAGGAATGAGCAGTTCTTC. Its protein is CASSMQLAGGRNEQFF. The rearrangement joins TRBV5-8 to TRBJ2-1, with TRBD2 matching over 12 bases. With 4 bases clipped from V and 7 bases from J, the junction kept 9 bases outside the gene matches. This CDR3 comprises 16 residues. Germline-derived CDR1 and CDR2 are SGHTS and YDEGEE.

The rearrangement joins TRBV28 to TRBJ2-4, with D possibly matching TRBD2 (5 bases). The length of the CDR3 is 15 residues. Trimming cost V 6 bases and J 0 bases, with 12 bases left between them. Germline-derived CDR1 and CDR2 are MDHEN and SYDVKM. CDR3 protein: CASRDEGVAKNIQYF. The CDR3 DNA reads TGTGCCAGCAGGGACGAGGGAGTAGCCAAAAACATTCAGTACTTC.

J is TRBJ2-2 and V is TRBV7-2; D is undetermined. The CDR3 runs to 14 residues. V lost 2 bases, J lost 3 bases, and 7 bases lay in between. The germline V gene has CDR1 SGHTA and CDR2 FQGNSA. Here the CDR3 reads CASSLYGDTGELFF. The CDR3 bases are TGTGCCAGCAGCTTATACGGAGACACCGGGGAGCTGTTTTTT.

In its sample, this clone was seen once. The chain uses TRBV4-2 and TRBJ2-3; TRBD2 matches 8 bases. The CDR3 loop spans 17 amino acids. CDR1 is LGHNA, CDR2 YNFKEQ, per germline. V trimming: 10 bases; J trimming: 6 bases; junction bases outside the gene matches: 21. CDR3 coding DNA: TGTGCCACCGCTTGGGGGGCGGGAGGTGGGAAAGAGGATACGCAGTATTTT. Protein: CATAWGAGGGKEDTQYF.

This chain links TRBV7-2 with TRBJ2-7; TRBD1 agrees at 8 bases. This CDR3 comprises 14 residues. V shed 3 bases, J shed 4 bases, and the junction held 5 bases outside the gene matches. Germline loops: CDR1 SGHTA, CDR2 FQGNSA. The DNA of the CDR3 is TGTGCCAGCAGCTTTCAACAGGGGGGATACGAGCAGTACTTC. It encodes CASSFQQGGYEQYF.

The chain uses TRBV2 and TRBJ2-7; D may be TRBD2 (6 bases). CDR1 SNHLY and CDR2 FYNNEI come from the germline V gene. This CDR3 has 13 amino acids. Trimming removed 6 bases at V and 2 bases at J, with 11 bases between. CDR3 nucleotides: TGTGCCAGCAGATTGGAGGGCACCTACGAGCAGTACTTC. Translation: CASRLEGTYEQYF.

The gene calls are TRBV5-1 and TRBJ2-7, with D perhaps matching TRBD2 (6 bases). Germline loops: CDR1 SGHRS, CDR2 YFSETQ. The CDR3 totals 16 residues. Trimming took off 4 bases at V and 0 bases at J, with 17 bases between the two ends. CDR3: CASSPAAAGSSYEQYF. The CDR3 coding sequence is TGCGCCAGCAGCCCGGCAGCAGCGGGCAGCTCCTACGAGCAGTACTTC.

The rearrangement joins TRBV6-6 to TRBJ2-5; 9 bases agree with TRBD1. Germline values: CDR1 MNHNY, CDR2 SVGAGI (reference sequence). The CDR3 contains 15 residues. Unmatched junction bases numbered 9, after V lost 4 bases and J lost 6 bases. The CDR3 spells CASSSPGTGMQTQYF. CDR3 DNA: TGTGCCAGCAGTTCCCCCGGGACAGGGATGCAGACCCAGTACTTC.

This chain joins TRBV30 and TRBJ1-2, with TRBD1 matching 7 bases. Germline lookup yields CDR1 GTSNPN and CDR2 SVGIG (reference sequence). The CDR3 loop spans 13 amino acids. The V segment lost 7 bases and the J segment 5 bases; nucleotides outside the gene matches: 10. The CDR3 bases are TGTGCCTTGGACAGACTCAGGGGGTATGGCTACACCTTC. It specifies CALDRLRGYGYTF.

This clone was seen only a few times. The chain links TRBV2 to TRBJ2-7; D unresolved. Trimming cost V 6 bases and J 2 bases, with 8 bases left between them. The CDR3 is 12 residues long. CDR1 and CDR2 from the germline V gene are SNHLY and FYNNEI. CDR3 region: CASRVTPYEQYF. CDR3 DNA sequence: TGTGCCAGCAGAGTCACTCCCTACGAGCAGTACTTC.

The CDR3 protein is CASSLVGQPNTEAFF. For the CDR3, the DNA is TGTGCCAGCAGCTTAGTGGGACAGCCGAACACTGAAGCTTTCTTT. This chain joins TRBV7-9 and TRBJ1-1; 7 nucleotides line up with TRBD1. This CDR3 is built from 15 residues. Germline CDR1 and CDR2: SEHNR and FQNEAQ (reference sequence). V lost 1 base to trimming and J lost 1 base; unmatched junction nucleotides: 3.

This chain uses TRBV9 with TRBJ1-2, with TRBD1 identical over 10 bases. V dropped 4 bases and J dropped 7; count of bases not matched to a gene: 13. CDR3 size: 16 residues. Germline-derived CDR1 and CDR2 are SGDLS and YYNGEE. The CDR3, as DNA: TGTGCCAGCAGCCCTTCTACTGGCCGGGACAGGGGTGGCTACACCTTC. Protein: CASSPSTGRDRGGYTF.

The rearrangement uses TRBV14 and TRBJ1-1; TRBD1 matches 9 bases. The germline V gene encodes CDR1 SGHDN and CDR2 FVKESK. The CDR3 is 15 amino acids. The V gene end was trimmed by 2 bases and the J gene end by 3 bases; junction bases not matched to a gene: 4. The CDR3 coding sequence is TGTGCCAGCAGCCAACAGACAGGGGGGTACACTGAAGCTTTCTTT. Translation: CASSQQTGGYTEAFF.

This clone showed up just a few times. This sequence joins TRBV4-3 and TRBJ2-7; D perhaps matches TRBD1 (6 bases). The V end lost 0 bases, the J end lost 2 bases, and 11 bases lay between the germline ends. CDR3 length: 15 residues. CDR1 is LGHNA and CDR2 is YSLEER in the germline V gene. The CDR3 spells CASSQEAGQTYEQYF. Here the CDR3 DNA reads TGCGCCAGCAGCCAAGAAGCCGGACAGACCTACGAGCAGTACTTC.

The chain is built from TRBV27 and TRBJ2-7; TRBD2 aligns across 7 bases. Germline CDR1 and CDR2: MNHEY and SMNVEV (reference sequence). The CDR3 extends over 13 amino acids. After removal of 6 bases from V and 6 bases from J, the junction contained 8 bases not matched to a gene. The CDR3: CASSLGEGGEQYF. The DNA of the CDR3 is TGTGCCAGCAGCCTAGGGGAGGGCGGCGAGCAGTACTTC.